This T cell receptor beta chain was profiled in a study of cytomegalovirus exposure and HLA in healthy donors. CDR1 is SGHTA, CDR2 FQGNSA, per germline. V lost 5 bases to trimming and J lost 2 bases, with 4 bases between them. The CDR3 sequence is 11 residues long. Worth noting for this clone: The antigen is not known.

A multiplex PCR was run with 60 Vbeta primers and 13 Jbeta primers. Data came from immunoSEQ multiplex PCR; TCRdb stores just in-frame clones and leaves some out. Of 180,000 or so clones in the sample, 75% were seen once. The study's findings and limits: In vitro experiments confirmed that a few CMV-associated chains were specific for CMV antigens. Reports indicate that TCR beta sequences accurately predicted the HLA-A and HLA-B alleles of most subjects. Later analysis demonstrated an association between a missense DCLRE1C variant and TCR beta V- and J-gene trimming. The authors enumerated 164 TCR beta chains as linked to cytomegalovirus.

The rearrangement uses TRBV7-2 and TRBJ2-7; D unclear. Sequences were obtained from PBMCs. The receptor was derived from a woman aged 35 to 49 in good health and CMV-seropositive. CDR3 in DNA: TGTGCCAGCAGCCTAACCTACGAGCAGTACTTC. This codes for CASSLTYEQYF.